This entry lists 9 T cell receptor beta chains sequenced from one sample in a study of T cell responses to AZD1222 COVID-19 vaccine. Assay: immunoSEQ multiplex PCR; the TCRdb copy retains only in-frame clones and omits some. The profile shows some 130,000 clones, 91% of them singletons. This material consisted of peripheral blood, taken on day 0 of AZD1222 vaccination. These receptors all come from an adult in good health.

V gene TRBV27 combines with J gene TRBJ1-5, with 9 bases fitting TRBD1. The CDR3 is 15 amino acids. Germline lookup yields CDR1 MNHEY and CDR2 SMNVEV (reference sequence). Trimming took 2 bases from V and 5 from J; bases not matched to a gene: 4. The chain's CDR3 is CASSLGTGTYQPQHF. The CDR3 nucleotides are TGTGCCAGCAGTTTAGGGACAGGGACGTATCAGCCCCAGCATTTT.

V gene TRBV5-6 combines with J gene TRBJ1-6; D is undetermined. The CDR3 loop spans 12 amino acids. V lost 5 bases and J 5 bases, leaving 5 bases between the germline ends. Germline V gives CDR1 SGHDT, CDR2 YYEEEE. The CDR3 sequence is CASSRDNSPLHF. For the CDR3, the DNA is TGTGCCAGCAGTCGGGATAATTCACCCCTCCACTTT.

This clone came up once. The chain recombines TRBV7-3 with TRBJ2-2; TRBD1 matches 9 bases. The CDR3 contains 16 residues. CDR1 and CDR2 from the germline V gene are SGHTA and FQGTGA. The trim removed 5 bases at V and 5 bases at J, leaving 9 bases unmatched. The CDR3 protein is CASSPGGQGTTGELFF. DNA for the CDR3: TGTGCCAGCAGCCCAGGCGGACAGGGGACTACCGGGGAGCTGTTTTTT.

The chain carries TRBV12-3 or TRBV12-4 and TRBJ2-7; D is possibly TRBD2 (5 bases). V was cut by 6 bases and J by 2 bases, with 11 bases left in between. The CDR3 is made up of 13 amino acids. The CDR3 here is CASRQLGAYEQYF. In DNA form, the CDR3 reads TGTGCCAGCAGACAACTAGGCGCCTACGAGCAGTACTTC.

The V call is TRBV7-9, the J call TRBJ1-2, with no clear D. This CDR3 contains 14 residues. The V end lost 5 bases, the J end lost 6 bases, and 16 bases lay between the germline ends. The germline V gene has CDR1 SEHNR and CDR2 FQNEAQ (reference sequence). The CDR3 loop reads CASSQGLKPDGYTF. The CDR3 DNA is TGTGCCAGCAGCCAAGGACTTAAACCGGATGGCTACACCTTC.

The V and J genes are TRBV2 and TRBJ2-7; the D is unclear. Trimming pared 4 bases from V and 3 bases from J, leaving 1 base between. CDR1 is SNHLY, CDR2 FYNNEI, per germline. The CDR3 extends over 10 amino acids. The CDR3 spells CASSGYEQYF. The CDR3 coding sequence is TGTGCCAGCAGTGGCTACGAGCAGTACTTC.

The chain combines TRBV5-1 with TRBJ1-1; D gene ambiguous. This CDR3 contains 13 residues. Trimming pared 2 bases from V and 4 bases from J, leaving 9 bases between. Germline loops: CDR1 SGHRS, CDR2 YFSETQ. CDR3 nucleotides: TGCGCCAGCAGCTTCAGGATGGGCACTGAAGCTTTCTTT. Residues: CASSFRMGTEAFF.

The chain has TRBV29-1 and TRBJ2-7; the D is unclear. The CDR3 totals 11 residues. Germline loops: CDR1 SQVTM, CDR2 ANQGSEA. V was trimmed by 3 bases and J by 2 bases, leaving 5 bases between them. DNA of the CDR3: TGCAGCGTTGATGTCGCCTACGAGCAGTACTTC. Its protein is CSVDVAYEQYF.

The V gene is TRBV4-2, the J gene TRBJ2-1; perhaps TRBD1 as D (6 bases). V lost 2 bases and J lost 10, with 9 bases in between. Germline loops: CDR1 LGHNA, CDR2 YNFKEQ. The CDR3 is 12 amino acids. In nucleotides, the CDR3 is TGTGCCAGCAGCCAATTCAGGGGCGAGCAGTTCTTC. This sequence encodes CASSQFRGEQFF.